Listed below are T cell receptor beta chains from one sample, sequenced in a study of identical twins. TCRdb used MiXCR to reprocess the 5' RACE reads, holding one entry per CDR3 protein. There are hundreds of thousands of distinct CDR3 sequences in the sample; 6% to 6.5% occur only once, and 1.5% to 2% lies in the top ten. The sample taken for sequencing was naive T cells sorted from blood. The source is a man younger than 35 in good health. Each CDR3 is given with its conserved first and last residue. D genes are given only for firm matches. Rows may omit the clone size; those that give it use once, few, many or a size class.

size	J	D	V	CDR3	DNA
many	TRBJ1-2	-	TRBV20-1	CSARSTLGDGYTF	TGCAGTGCTAGATCGACCCTAGGGGATGGCTACACCTTC
many	TRBJ2-1	TRBD2	TRBV5-1	CASRYIAGGEQFF	TGCGCCAGCAGGTACATAGCGGGAGGTGAGCAGTTCTTC
-	TRBJ2-3	TRBD1	TRBV6-5	CASSYSGTVPSDTQYF	TGTGCCAGCAGTTACTCGGGGACAGTACCCTCAGATACGCAGTATTTT
few	TRBJ2-5	TRBD2	TRBV29-1	CSATSGRETQYF	TGCAGCGCGACTAGCGGGAGAGAGACCCAGTACTTC
many	TRBJ2-1	TRBD2	TRBV6-2/TRBV6-3	CASSYSILAGGPEQFF	TGTGCCAGCAGTTACTCGATCCTAGCGGGAGGGCCAGAGCAGTTCTTC
-	TRBJ1-2	-	TRBV12-3/TRBV12-4	CASSATRANGYTF	TGTGCCAGCAGCGCGACTCGGGCGAATGGCTACACCTTC
-	TRBJ1-5	TRBD1	TRBV28	CASSPRGQGFSSQPQHF	TGTGCCAGCAGCCCGCGCGGACAGGGGTTTTCATCCCAGCCCCAGCATTTT
many	TRBJ2-7	TRBD1	TRBV29-1	CSVVGQGFAQYF	TGCAGCGTTGTGGGACAGGGGTTCGCGCAGTACTTC
few	TRBJ2-3	-	TRBV7-9	CASSRPRRAADTQYF	TGTGCCAGCAGCCGCCCCAGGAGGGCGGCAGATACGCAGTATTTT
-	TRBJ2-1	-	TRBV6-4	CAAKEQFF	TGTGCCGCTAAAGAGCAGTTCTTC
many	TRBJ2-2	-	TRBV29-1	CSVEDRRGADPSRGELFF	TGCAGCGTTGAAGATCGGAGGGGTGCGGACCCTAGTAGGGGGGAGCTGTTTTTT
many	TRBJ2-1	-	TRBV7-8	CASSPGTPANEQFF	TGTGCCAGCAGCCCAGGGACTCCAGCCAATGAGCAGTTCTTC
-	TRBJ2-1	-	TRBV14	CASSRQRRDFYNEQFF	TGTGCCAGCAGCCGACAACGCCGGGACTTTTACAATGAGCAGTTCTTC
many	TRBJ2-2	-	TRBV20-1	CSAATATGELFF	TGCAGTGCTGCGACGGCTACCGGGGAGCTGTTTTTT
-	TRBJ2-1	TRBD2	TRBV11-2	CASSFSPGLAAPREEQFF	TGTGCCAGCAGCTTCTCCCCGGGACTAGCGGCCCCTAGGGAAGAGCAGTTCTTC
many	TRBJ1-2	-	TRBV12-3/TRBV12-4	CATPQEGSYGYTF	TGTGCCACCCCACAGGAAGGATCCTATGGCTACACCTTC
many	TRBJ1-2	-	TRBV5-5	CASSLDGRGYTF	TGTGCCAGCAGCCTGGACGGTCGCGGCTACACCTTC
-	TRBJ2-1	-	TRBV11-3	CASSSEGGVEQFF	TGTGCCAGCAGCTCAGAGGGGGGTGTTGAGCAGTTCTTC
-	TRBJ2-5	-	TRBV6-2/TRBV6-3	CASDYRAQETQYF	TGTGCCAGCGACTACAGGGCTCAAGAGACCCAGTACTTC
many	TRBJ1-3	-	TRBV14	CASSPPRDFGNTIYF	TGTGCCAGCAGCCCACCCCGGGACTTTGGAAACACCATATATTTT
many	TRBJ2-1	-	TRBV28	CASSANNYNEQFF	TGTGCCAGCAGTGCAAATAACTACAATGAGCAGTTCTTC
few	TRBJ2-3	-	TRBV6-1	CACARGRESTDTQYF	TGTGCCTGTGCCAGGGGCAGGGAAAGCACAGATACGCAGTATTTT
-	TRBJ2-1	TRBD2	TRBV30	CAWSVASGRAHEQFF	TGTGCCTGGAGTGTGGCTAGCGGGAGGGCGCATGAGCAGTTCTTC
many	TRBJ2-5	-	TRBV6-2/TRBV6-3	CASSYAAGLQETQYF	TGTGCCAGCAGTTACGCGGCGGGACTCCAAGAGACCCAGTACTTC